The rows below give T cell receptor beta chains drawn from one sample of a study of blood T cell repertoires in COVID-19. Profiling relied on immunoSEQ multiplex PCR, and the TCRdb table lists in-frame clones only, not all of them. The sample lists about 270,000 clones; around 90% were seen once. The sequenced sample was peripheral blood. Receptors originate from a person between 18 and 30 years old with COVID-19, enrolled during active disease. Both conserved end residues are part of each CDR3. A D gene is named only where the DNA matches it firmly. Clone size is shown for a subset of rows, as once, few, many or a class of expanded clone.

v_call	j_call	clone_size	d_call	cdr3_nt	cdr3_aa
TRBV6-5	TRBJ1-3	few	TRBD1	TGTGCCACTCGTCGGACAGGAGACTCTGGAAACACCATATATTTT	CATRRTGDSGNTIYF
TRBV24-1	TRBJ2-2	NA	NA	TGTGCCACCATTGATAATATGTCCGGGGAGCTGTTTTTT	CATIDNMSGELFF
TRBV4-1	TRBJ1-2	once	TRBD1	TGCGCCAGCAGCACAGGGGAACCGTATGGCTACACCTTC	CASSTGEPYGYTF
TRBV5-4	TRBJ2-1	NA	TRBD2	TGTGCCAGCAGCTCGGAGGGGACTACCTACAATGAGCAGTTCTTC	CASSSEGTTYNEQFF
TRBV21-1	TRBJ2-3	NA	NA	TGTGCCAGCAGCAAAAGGGAGGACAGGGCTAGCACAGATACGCAGTATTTT	CASSKREDRASTDTQYF
TRBV6-5	TRBJ2-7	NA	TRBD1	TGTGCCAGTTCGACAGGGGGCCCCTACGAGCAGTACTTC	CASSTGGPYEQYF
TRBV10-3	TRBJ2-7	NA	NA	TGTGCCATCAGTGACCTTGCGGGCGAGCAGTACTTC	CAISDLAGEQYF
TRBV6-4	TRBJ2-3	few	TRBD2	TGTGCCAGCTCTCGGGACTATCTTAGCACAGATACGCAGTATTTT	CASSRDYLSTDTQYF
TRBV28	TRBJ2-1	NA	NA	TGTGCCAGCAGATCCCTCGGGTCCTACAATGAGCAGTTCTTC	CASRSLGSYNEQFF
TRBV7-2	TRBJ2-5	NA	TRBD2	TGTGCCAGCAGCCCCGAGGTGGGACTAGCCCCAACCCAGTACTTC	CASSPEVGLAPTQYF
TRBV10-3	TRBJ2-5	NA	NA	TGTGCCATCAGCCCCCCTCAAGAGACCCAGTACTTC	CAISPPQETQYF
TRBV6-5	TRBJ1-1	NA	TRBD1	TGTGCCAGCAGTTACGGGACAGTATCGGGCACTGAAGCTTTCTTT	CASSYGTVSGTEAFF
TRBV12-3/TRBV12-4	TRBJ2-1	NA	TRBD1	TGTGCCAGCAGAAATACAGGGGCCAATGAGCAGTTCTTC	CASRNTGANEQFF
TRBV5-8	TRBJ2-2	NA	NA	TGTGCCAGCAGCTTAGCGGCCCGAGGGGAGCTGTTTTTT	CASSLAARGELFF
TRBV3-1/TRBV3-2	TRBJ2-1	NA	TRBD2	TGTGCCAGCAGCCTCGCAAGCGGGGGCTACAATGAGCAGTTCTTC	CASSLASGGYNEQFF
TRBV18	TRBJ2-7	NA	NA	TGTGCCAGCTCACCGCCACCGGGACAACAACCCTACGAGCAGTACTTC	CASSPPPGQQPYEQYF
TRBV19	TRBJ1-5	NA	NA	TGTGCCAGTAGGCAGACAGGAGCGAATCAGCCCCAGCATTTT	CASRQTGANQPQHF
TRBV6-5	TRBJ2-5	NA	TRBD1	TGTGCCAGCAGTTGGGGTACAGGGGGTAAGACCCAGTACTTC	CASSWGTGGKTQYF
TRBV5-6	TRBJ1-6	NA	TRBD1	TGTGCCAGCAGTCGGGACAGCAATTCACCCCTCCACTTT	CASSRDSNSPLHF
TRBV6-2/TRBV6-3	TRBJ2-1	NA	TRBD2	TGTGCCAGCAGGCCTCCGGTTAGCGGGTACAATGAGCAGTTCTTC	CASRPPVSGYNEQFF
TRBV5-6	TRBJ1-1	NA	NA	TGTGCCAGCAGCCACCCCCGCACAGGGTCGGCTGAAGCTTTCTTT	CASSHPRTGSAEAFF
TRBV7-9	TRBJ1-5	NA	TRBD1	TGTGCCAGCAGTTCCACAGGGGGCGTGCAGCCCCAGCATTTT	CASSSTGGVQPQHF
TRBV4-3	TRBJ2-2	once	TRBD2	TGCGCCACCAGAAGAGCGGGACCGAACACCGGGGAGCTGTTTTTT	CATRRAGPNTGELFF
TRBV6-2/TRBV6-3	TRBJ1-4	NA	NA	TGTGCCAGCAGCCCTTCACAGGAAAAACTGTTTTTT	CASSPSQEKLFF
TRBV28	TRBJ1-5	NA	NA	TGTGCCAGCAGTTGGGGACACAGCAATCAGCCCCAGCATTTT	CASSWGHSNQPQHF
TRBV5-1	TRBJ1-2	NA	TRBD1	TGCGCCAGCAGCCCCTCGGACAGGGGCGTTGATGGCTACACCTTC	CASSPSDRGVDGYTF
TRBV7-8	TRBJ2-1	NA	TRBD1	TGTGCCAGCAGCCTAGACAGGGACAATGAGCAGTTCTTC	CASSLDRDNEQFF
TRBV5-8	TRBJ1-4	NA	NA	TGTGCCAGCAGCTTGGTGAAGCGTCAGAGTGCAACTAATGAAAAACTGTTTTTT	CASSLVKRQSATNEKLFF
TRBV4-1	TRBJ2-5	NA	TRBD2	TGCGCCAGCACGAAAGAGGGGAGGGGAGAGACCCAGTACTTC	CASTKEGRGETQYF
TRBV11-2	TRBJ1-3	NA	NA	TGTGCCAGCAGCTTCTTAAACACCATATATTTT	CASSFLNTIYF
TRBV6-5	TRBJ1-2	NA	NA	TGTGCCAGCGCAATGCAAGGGGCCAACTATGGCTACACCTTC	CASAMQGANYGYTF
TRBV6-6	TRBJ2-5	NA	NA	TGTGCCAGCAGTTACCCGGAAACAGGGTCTCGGTACTTC	CASSYPETGSRYF
TRBV28	TRBJ1-1	NA	TRBD1	TGTGCCAGCAGTGCTACGGGACAGGGGGGGAACACTGAAGCTTTCTTT	CASSATGQGGNTEAFF
TRBV28	TRBJ1-3	once	TRBD1	TGTGCCAGCAGCCCGGGACAGATCTCTGGAAACACCATATATTTT	CASSPGQISGNTIYF
TRBV6-5	TRBJ2-1	NA	TRBD2	TGTGCCAGCAGTTACAGCGGGGTACGAGGAAATGAGCAGTTCTTC	CASSYSGVRGNEQFF
TRBV9	TRBJ2-5	once	TRBD1	TGTGCCAGCAGCCCACTAACAGGGGAAGAGACCCAGTACTTC	CASSPLTGEETQYF
TRBV28	TRBJ1-2	NA	NA	TGTGCCAGCAGTTTATTTAACGGTGAGAGGAACACCTTC	CASSLFNGERNTF
TRBV18	TRBJ2-2	NA	TRBD2	TGTGCCAGCTCAATTAGCGGGAGACTTACCGGGGAGCTGTTTTTT	CASSISGRLTGELFF
TRBV15	TRBJ2-1	NA	TRBD2	TGTGCCACCAGCCAGAGACGGGGGGATGAGCAGTTCTTC	CATSQRRGDEQFF
TRBV7-9	TRBJ2-4	NA	NA	TGTGCCAGCAGCTTATGGGAGAGCGGGGCCAAAAACATTCAGTACTTC	CASSLWESGAKNIQYF
TRBV19	TRBJ2-7	NA	TRBD2	TGTGCCAGTAGTCCCTCGGGAGGGCGTAGCGAGCAGTACTTC	CASSPSGGRSEQYF
TRBV18	TRBJ2-7	NA	TRBD2	TGTGCCAGCGCTAATGAGACTAGCGGGATCTACGAGCAGTACTTC	CASANETSGIYEQYF
TRBV28	TRBJ1-2	once	NA	TGTGCCAGCAGCCCCGGTGGGGGCGACTATGGCTACACCTTC	CASSPGGGDYGYTF
TRBV3-1/TRBV3-2	TRBJ2-1	NA	NA	TGTGCCAGCAGCGGTTCAGTAGCCTCCTACAATGAGCAGTTCTTC	CASSGSVASYNEQFF
TRBV18	TRBJ2-7	NA	TRBD1	TGTGCCAGCTCACTTCAGGGGGCCAGCTCCTACGAGCAGTACTTC	CASSLQGASSYEQYF
TRBV25-1	TRBJ2-3	NA	NA	TGTGCCAGCAGTGAATCTCCCCTTTCTAGCACAGATACGCAGTATTTT	CASSESPLSSTDTQYF
TRBV6-6	TRBJ2-7	NA	TRBD2	TGTGCCAGCACTTCCGGAGCGGGAGAACCTTCCTACGAGCAGTACTTC	CASTSGAGEPSYEQYF
TRBV4-1	TRBJ2-1	NA	NA	TGCGCCAGCAGCATTTATGGGGGGTCTTACAATGAGCAGTTCTTC	CASSIYGGSYNEQFF
TRBV19	TRBJ1-5	NA	NA	TGTGCCAGTAGTAACACGAATAGCAATCAGCCCCAGCATTTT	CASSNTNSNQPQHF
TRBV30	TRBJ2-1	NA	NA	TGTGCCTGGGAGGTGGATCACAATGAGCAGTTCTTC	CAWEVDHNEQFF
TRBV5-1	TRBJ2-7	NA	NA	TGCGCCAGCAGCTTTGCGGCGGGTAGTTTGAACGAGCAGTACTTC	CASSFAAGSLNEQYF
TRBV4-3	TRBJ1-5	once	NA	TGCGCCAGCAGCCAAGAAAGGGGTCAGCCCCAGCATTTT	CASSQERGQPQHF
TRBV6-5	TRBJ1-1	NA	TRBD1	TGTGCCAGCAGTTACGGACAGGGGGCTGAAGCTTTCTTT	CASSYGQGAEAFF
TRBV7-8	TRBJ1-5	NA	TRBD1	TGTGCCAGCAGCTTCGAAGGGACAGTGATAAATCAGCCCCAGCATTTT	CASSFEGTVINQPQHF
TRBV3-1/TRBV3-2	TRBJ1-6	NA	TRBD1	TGTGCCAGCAGCGGACAGGGGGCAGCTTCACCCCTCCACTTT	CASSGQGAASPLHF
TRBV5-1	TRBJ1-2	NA	NA	TGCGCCAGCAGCCCCGAGGTTTATCCTATTAACTATGGCTACACCTTC	CASSPEVYPINYGYTF
TRBV28	TRBJ1-6	NA	NA	TGTGCCAGCAGTTCCCTTGGCTCACCCCTCCACTTT	CASSSLGSPLHF
TRBV12-3/TRBV12-4	TRBJ2-1	NA	NA	TGTGCCAGCAGTCAAAACAATGAGCAGTTCTTC	CASSQNNEQFF